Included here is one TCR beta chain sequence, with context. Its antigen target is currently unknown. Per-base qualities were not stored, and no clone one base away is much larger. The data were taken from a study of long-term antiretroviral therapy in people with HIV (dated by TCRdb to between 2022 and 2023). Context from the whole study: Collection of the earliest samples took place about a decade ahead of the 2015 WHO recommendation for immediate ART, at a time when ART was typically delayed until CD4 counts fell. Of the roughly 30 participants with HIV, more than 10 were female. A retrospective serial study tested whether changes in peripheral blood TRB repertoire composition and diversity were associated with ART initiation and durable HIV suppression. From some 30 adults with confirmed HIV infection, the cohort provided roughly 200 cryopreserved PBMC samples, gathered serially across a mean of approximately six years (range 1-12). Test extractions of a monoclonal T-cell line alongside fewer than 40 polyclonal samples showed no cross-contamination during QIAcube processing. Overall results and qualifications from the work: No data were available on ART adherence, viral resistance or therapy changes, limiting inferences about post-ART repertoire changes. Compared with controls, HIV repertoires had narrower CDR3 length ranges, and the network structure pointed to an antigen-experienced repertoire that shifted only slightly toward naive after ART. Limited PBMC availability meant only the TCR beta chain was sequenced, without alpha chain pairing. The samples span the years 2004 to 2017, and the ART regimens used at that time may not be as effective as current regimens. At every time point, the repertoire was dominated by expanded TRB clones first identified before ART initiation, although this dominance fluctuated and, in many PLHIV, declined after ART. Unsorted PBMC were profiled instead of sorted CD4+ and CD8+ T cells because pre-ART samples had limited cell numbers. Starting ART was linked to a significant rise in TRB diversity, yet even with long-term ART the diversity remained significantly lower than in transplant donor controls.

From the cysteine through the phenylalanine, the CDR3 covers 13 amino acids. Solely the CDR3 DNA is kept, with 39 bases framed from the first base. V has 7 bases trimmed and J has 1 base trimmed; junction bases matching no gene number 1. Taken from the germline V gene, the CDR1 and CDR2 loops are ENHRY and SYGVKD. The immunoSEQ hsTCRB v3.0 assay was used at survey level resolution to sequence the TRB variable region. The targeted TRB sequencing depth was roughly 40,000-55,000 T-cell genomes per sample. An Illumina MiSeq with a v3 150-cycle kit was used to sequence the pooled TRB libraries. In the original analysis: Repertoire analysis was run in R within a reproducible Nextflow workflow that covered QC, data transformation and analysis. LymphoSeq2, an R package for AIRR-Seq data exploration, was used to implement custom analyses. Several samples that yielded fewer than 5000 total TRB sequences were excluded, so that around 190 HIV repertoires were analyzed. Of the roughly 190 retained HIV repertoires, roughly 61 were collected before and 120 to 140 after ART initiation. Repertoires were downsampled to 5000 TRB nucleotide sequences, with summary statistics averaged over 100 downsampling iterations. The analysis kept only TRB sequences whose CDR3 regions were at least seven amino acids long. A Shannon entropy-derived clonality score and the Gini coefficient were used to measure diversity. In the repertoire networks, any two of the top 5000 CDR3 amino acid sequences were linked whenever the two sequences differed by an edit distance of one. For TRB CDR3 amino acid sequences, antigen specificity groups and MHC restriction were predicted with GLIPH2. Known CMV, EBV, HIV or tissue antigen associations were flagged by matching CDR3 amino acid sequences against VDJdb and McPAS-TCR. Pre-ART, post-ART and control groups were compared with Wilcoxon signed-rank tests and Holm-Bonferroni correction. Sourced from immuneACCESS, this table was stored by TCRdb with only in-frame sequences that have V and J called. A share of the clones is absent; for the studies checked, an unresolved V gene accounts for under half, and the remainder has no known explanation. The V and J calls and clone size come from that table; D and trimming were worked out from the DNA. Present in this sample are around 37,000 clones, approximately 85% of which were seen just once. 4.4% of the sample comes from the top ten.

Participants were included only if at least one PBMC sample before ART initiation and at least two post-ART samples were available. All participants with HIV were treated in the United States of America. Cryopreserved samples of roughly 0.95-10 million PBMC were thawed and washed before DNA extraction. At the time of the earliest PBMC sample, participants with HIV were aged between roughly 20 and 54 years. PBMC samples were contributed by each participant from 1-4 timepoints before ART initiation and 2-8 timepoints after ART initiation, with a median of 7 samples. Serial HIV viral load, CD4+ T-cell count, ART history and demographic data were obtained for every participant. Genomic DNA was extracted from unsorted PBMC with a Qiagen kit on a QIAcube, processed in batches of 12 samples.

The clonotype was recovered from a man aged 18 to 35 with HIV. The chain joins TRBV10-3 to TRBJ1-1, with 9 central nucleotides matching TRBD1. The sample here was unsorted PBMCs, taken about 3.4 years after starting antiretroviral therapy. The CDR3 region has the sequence CAIKQGANTEAFF. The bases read TGTGCCATCAAACAGGGGGCGAACACTGAAGCTTTCTTT.